This T cell receptor (beta chain) was observed in a study of blood T cell repertoires in COVID-19. Study in general: Sites across the United States, Italy and Spain contributed samples from acute and convalescent COVID-19. PBMCs, B-cell-depleted T cells, or T cells provided the cDNA or gDNA that made up the material.

Original processing notes: Scientists estimated how many nucleated cells there were by amplifying reference gene primers. The protocol was immunoSEQ multiplex PCR, while the TCRdb copy is restricted to in-frame clones and leaves out a portion. That table is the source of V, J and clone size, and D and trimming were worked out from the DNA. The sample yields roughly 100,000 clones, about 91% seen once. The receptor's source is a man between 18 and 29 years old with acute or convalescent COVID-19. Sequencing was carried out using peripheral blood.

This CDR3 reads CSVEYPDRFSGNTIYF. CDR3 DNA sequence: TGCAGCGTTGAGTATCCGGACAGATTCTCTGGAAACACCATATATTTT. The V gene is TRBV29-1, the J gene TRBJ1-3, with D possibly being TRBD1 (6 bases). V lost 3 bases to trimming and J lost 0 bases, with 15 bases between them. CDR1 and CDR2 from the germline V gene are SQVTM and ANQGSEA. This CDR3 is built from 16 residues.